This is a list of T cell receptor beta chains from one sample in a study of T-cell memory formation after mild COVID-19. TCRdb reanalysed the 5' RACE reads using MiXCR and keeps one entry per CDR3 protein. The sample carries roughly 89,000 distinct CDR3 sequences, around 13% recorded once. Sequences were obtained from PBMCs or a T cell subset sorted from them (not recorded which). The receptors originated from an adult woman who had mild COVID-19 (a few samples of this study predate the infection). Cell type and time point are not known. CDR3s include the opening cysteine and the closing phenylalanine or tryptophan. D genes are given only for firm matches. Size values are once, few and many counts, or a class for expanded clones, and some rows have none.

abundance,v_gene,j_gene,d_gene,CDR3nt,CDR3aa
.,TRBV6-5,TRBJ2-7,TRBD1,TGTGCCAGCAGTTACTCGGTCAGGGGGAGCTCCTACGAGCAGTACTTC,CASSYSVRGSSYEQYF
.,TRBV6-4,TRBJ2-4,.,TGTGCCAGCAGTGAGTATCAGGGTAGCAAAGCCAAAAACATTCAGTACTTC,CASSEYQGSKAKNIQYF
few,TRBV19,TRBJ2-2,.,TGTGCCAGTAGTATTGGAGGAATTTACACCGGGGAGCTGTTTTTT,CASSIGGIYTGELFF
.,TRBV5-1,TRBJ1-2,TRBD1,TGCGCCAGCAGCCTCGGGACAGGGGACTATGGCTACACCTTC,CASSLGTGDYGYTF
.,TRBV7-3,TRBJ1-2,TRBD1,TGTGCCAGCAGCCCTGGGACAGGGGCCAACTATGGCTACACCTTC,CASSPGTGANYGYTF
many,TRBV7-2,TRBJ2-1,.,TGTGCCAGCAGCCTGACAGGCCCAGACAATGAGCAGTTCTTC,CASSLTGPDNEQFF
.,TRBV29-1,TRBJ2-1,.,TGCAGCGTTGACCGAGGGGCGCAGTTCTTC,CSVDRGAQFF
few,TRBV20-1,TRBJ2-1,.,TGCAGTGCTAGCGGCCAGTCGGATCACAATGAGCAGTTCTTC,CSASGQSDHNEQFF
few,TRBV7-7,TRBJ2-2,.,TGTGCTAGCAGCCCTCGAACGAACACCGGGGAGCTGTTTTTT,CASSPRTNTGELFF
.,TRBV5-1,TRBJ2-1,.,TGCGCCAGCAGCTTGGGGGAACAGGGAAATGAGCAGTTCTTC,CASSLGEQGNEQFF
.,TRBV6-5,TRBJ2-3,.,TGTGCCAGCAGAAAGGGGGGGCTCCCAGATACGCAGTATTTT,CASRKGGLPDTQYF
once,TRBV7-3,TRBJ1-4,TRBD1,TGTGCCGGACAGGAGTATAATGAAAAACTGTTTTTT,CAGQEYNEKLFF
few,TRBV6-6,TRBJ2-1,TRBD1,TGTGCCAGCGAAGGAACAGGGGTCTATGAGCAGTTCTTC,CASEGTGVYEQFF
.,TRBV7-6,TRBJ2-1,TRBD2,TGTGCCAGCAGCTCTAAACCGGGACTAGCGGGAGAGGAGTTATCTCAACCCTCCTACAATGAGCAGTTCTTC,CASSSKPGLAGEELSQPSYNEQFF
few,TRBV6-2/TRBV6-3,TRBJ2-7,.,TGTGCCAGCAGTTATTCGACAGCTTACGGCTCCTACGAGCAGTACTTC,CASSYSTAYGSYEQYF
.,TRBV27,TRBJ2-1,.,TGTGCCAGCAGTAGGGGCCAAGCAGGGGGGCCCTACAATGAGCAGTTCTTC,CASSRGQAGGPYNEQFF
.,TRBV7-2,TRBJ2-1,.,TGTGCCAGCAGCTTAGTAGGGGCCCTCCCTGGGAACAATGAGCAGTTCTTC,CASSLVGALPGNNEQFF
.,TRBV20-1,TRBJ2-7,.,TGCAGTGCTAGGGGACTGATCTCCTACGAGCAGTACTTC,CSARGLISYEQYF
many,TRBV7-9,TRBJ2-1,.,TGTGCCAGCAGCTTAGCTCTATCCCCCTACAATGAGCAGTTCTTC,CASSLALSPYNEQFF
few,TRBV15,TRBJ2-2,TRBD1,TGTGCCACCAGCATCCGACAGGGGGCTAACACCGGGGAGCTGTTTTTT,CATSIRQGANTGELFF
few,TRBV2,TRBJ1-1,.,TGTGCCAGCACCGGCAACGCGAACACTGAAGCTTTCTTT,CASTGNANTEAFF
.,TRBV12-3/TRBV12-4,TRBJ2-7,TRBD1,TGTGCCAGCAGCCTGGGGACAGGGAGATACTACGAGCAGTACTTC,CASSLGTGRYYEQYF
.,TRBV20-1,TRBJ2-5,.,TGCAGTGCTAGCCTATGGACCCCAGGGCAAGAGACCCAGTACTTC,CSASLWTPGQETQYF
.,TRBV7-9,TRBJ2-7,.,TGTGCCAGCAGCCGCACCGGCAGGTCGTACGAGCAGTACTTC,CASSRTGRSYEQYF
few,TRBV7-8,TRBJ2-5,.,TGTGCCAGCAGCTTAGGTTCACGGGACTTAACGGAGACCCAGTACTTC,CASSLGSRDLTETQYF
.,TRBV24-1,TRBJ1-5,.,TGTGCCACCAGTTTCCCAGGCAATCAGCCCCAGCATTTT,CATSFPGNQPQHF
.,TRBV29-1,TRBJ1-2,TRBD1,TGCAGCGTTGGTGGGGGAGGTCAGGGGGCGAACTATGGCTACACCTTC,CSVGGGGQGANYGYTF